The TCR beta chain under discussion was sequenced for a study of cytomegalovirus exposure and HLA in healthy donors. Regarding the study as a whole: The productive fraction for most TCR beta V segments was about 87% or about 30% in an earlier analysis. TCR beta V- and J-gene trimming was later associated with a missense DCLRE1C variant. Certain sequence variants were highly shared and formed a cluster, and this cluster was likely a sequencing artifact.

Vbeta (60) and Jbeta (13) primers were used in the PCR. TCRdb's copy holds only in-frame clones and misses some; the assay was immunoSEQ multiplex PCR. Here the sample spans approximately 160,000 clones, almost 80% being singletons. V lost 6 bases, J lost 7 bases, and 11 bases stayed unmatched. CDR1 MNHEY and CDR2 SVGAGI come from the germline V gene. The CDR3 contains 15 residues. This clone was counted a few times. As yet, its antigen is unknown. The receptor comes from a male donor in good health and CMV-seronegative. The chain has TRBV6-5 and TRBJ2-7; 11 bases fit TRBD2. The sequencing sample was made of PBMCs. In nucleotides, the CDR3 is TGTGCCAGCAGCCTGGGACTAGCGGAGATCTGGGAGCAGTACTTC. Translation gives CASSLGLAEIWEQYF.